This T cell receptor beta chain is from a study of T cell responses to AZD1222 COVID-19 vaccine. Study-wide background: Second-dose recipients at about 4 or about 12 weeks were treated as one pooled group. Overall study results and limits: Regions left unmutated in variants are reportedly the target of nearly half of spike-specific TCRs. The donor group comprised mostly white British people and more females; the analysis possibly underestimated clonal diversity. Just five or six AZD1222 recipients tested seropositive at baseline.

This CDR3 has 17 amino acids. Per the germline V gene, CDR1 is SGHTA and CDR2 is FQGNSA. The trim removed 4 bases at V and 9 bases at J, leaving 10 bases unmatched. The data were produced by immunoSEQ multiplex PCR, yet TCRdb's version contains in-frame clones alone and is incomplete. The profile shows about 110,000 clones, 70% to 90% of them singletons. About this clone itself: Antigen specificity is unknown.

The sequenced sample was peripheral blood, obtained on day 0 of AZD1222 vaccination. This receptor was obtained from an adult in good health. The gene calls are TRBV7-2 and TRBJ2-2, with 14 bases that match TRBD2. CDR3 bases: TGTGCCAGCAGCTCCCGACTAGCGGGAGGGCCCCCGAGGGAGCTGTTTTTT. Protein sequence: CASSSRLAGGPPRELFF.